The 10 T cell receptor beta chains below were found in one sample sequenced in a study of sequential checkpoint blockade in melanoma. Using immunoSEQ multiplex PCR, the repertoire was profiled, and TCRdb retains in-frame clones only, with some absent. The sample has about 17,000 clones, under 80% seen once. Treatment noted: randomized to nivolumab then ipilimumab (arm A) or the reverse (arm B). The sample was CD8+ T cells sorted from blood (inferred from file names), taken from a patient given nivolumab and ipilimumab in sequence. These receptors originate from a human donor with melanoma.

This clone is labeled as medium-sized (0.01 to 0.1%). The rearrangement links TRBV11-3 to TRBJ2-7; D not resolved. CDR3 size: 16 residues. V dropped 0 bases and J dropped 0 bases, with 12 bases sitting between them. Germline CDR1 reads SGHNT; CDR2 reads YENEEA. Here the CDR3 reads CASSLDDPILSYEQYF. The CDR3 DNA follows: TGTGCCAGCAGCTTAGATGATCCCATACTCTCCTACGAGCAGTACTTC. Drawing the rest from reference TRBV11-3 and TRBJ2-7, the complete variable domain is EAGVVQSPRYKIIEKKQPVAFWCNPISGHNTLYWYLQNLGQGPELLIRYENEEAVDDSQLPKDRFSAERLKGVDSTLKIQPAELGDSAVYLCASSLDDPILSYEQYFGPGTRLTVT.

The chain employs TRBV7-9 and TRBJ2-1; a weak D match, TRBD2 (6 bases). Trimming removed 3 bases from V and 7 bases from J, with 10 bases in between. This CDR3 spans 13 amino acids. CDR1 SEHNR and CDR2 FQNEAQ come from the germline V gene (reference sequence). CDR3 in amino acids: CASSFGGENEQFF. The CDR3 DNA reads as TGTGCCAGCAGCTTTGGAGGGGAAAATGAGCAGTTCTTC.

CDR3 protein: CATSSEPGQANSPLHF. The CDR3 DNA is TGTGCCACCAGCAGCGAACCGGGACAAGCCAATTCACCCCTCCACTTT. The chain couples TRBV15 to TRBJ1-6; tentatively, D is TRBD1 (6 bases). The CDR3 extends over 16 amino acids. Germline CDR1 and CDR2: LNHNV and YYDKDF (reference sequence). Trimming took 3 bases from V and 7 from J, leaving 16 bases between them.

By share of the sample, this clone is medium-sized (0.01 to 0.1%). CDR3: CASSVADSDNEQYF. DNA for the CDR3: TGTGCCAGCAGCGTCGCGGACAGCGACAACGAGCAGTACTTC. The chain links TRBV9 to TRBJ2-7; D is possibly TRBD1 (6 bases). V dropped 2 bases and J dropped 5 bases, with 14 bases sitting between them. CDR1 SGDLS and CDR2 YYNGEE come from the germline V gene. The CDR3 is made up of 14 amino acids.

The V gene is TRBV5-6, the J gene TRBJ2-7; 12 bases are shared with TRBD1. The V gene end was trimmed by 4 bases and the J gene end by 6 bases; junction bases not matched to a gene: 5. CDR1 and CDR2 from the germline V gene are SGHDT and YYEEEE. This CDR3 comprises 14 residues. In nucleotides, the CDR3 is TGTGCCAGCAGCCAAGGGGACAGGGGGCTCGAGCAGTACTTC. Encoded protein: CASSQGDRGLEQYF.

The rearrangement joins TRBV14 to TRBJ2-1; TRBD2 agrees at 14 bases. With V trimmed by 4 bases and J by 1 base, 6 bases remained unmatched. The CDR3 contains 18 residues. Germline values: CDR1 SGHDN, CDR2 FVKESK. Here the CDR3 reads CASSPGTSGRVSYNEQFF. The CDR3 bases are TGTGCCAGCAGCCCCGGGACTAGCGGGAGAGTTTCCTACAATGAGCAGTTCTTC.

Only a few counts were recorded for this clone. V usage is TRBV25-1 and J usage is TRBJ2-5; unclear D gene. There are 14 residues in the CDR3. Germline assignment: CDR1 MGHDK and CDR2 SYGVNS. Trimming shortened V by 5 bases and J by 5 bases, and 15 bases separated the two germline ends. The CDR3 loop is CASSKLQTRETQYF. CDR3 nucleotides: TGTGCCAGCAGTAAGCTCCAGACGAGGGAGACCCAGTACTTC. Drawing the rest from reference TRBV25-1 and TRBJ2-5, the complete variable domain is EADIYQTPRYLVIGTGKKITLECSQTMGHDKMYWYQQDPGMELHLIHYSYGVNSTEKGDLSSESTVSRIRTEHFPLTLESARPSHTSQYLCASSKLQTRETQYFGPGTRLLVL.

This clone was observed once. The rearrangement uses TRBV6-5 and TRBJ2-7, with a possible D match to TRBD1 (6 bases). The CDR3 loop spans 16 amino acids. Germline loops: CDR1 MNHEY, CDR2 SVGAGI. V was clipped by 0 bases and J by 2 bases, with 14 bases between them. CDR3 residues: CASSYSTGQITYEQYF. The DNA of the CDR3 is TGTGCCAGCAGTTACTCCACAGGGCAAATTACCTACGAGCAGTACTTC.

The rearrangement joins TRBV9 to TRBJ1-4; the D is unclear. Trimming took 3 bases from V and 5 from J, leaving 11 bases between them. CDR1 is SGDLS and CDR2 is YYNGEE in the germline V gene. The CDR3 runs 14 residues. CDR3 DNA: TGTGCCAGCAGCGCTACGGGAGGGAATGAAAAACTGTTTTTT. It translates to CASSATGGNEKLFF.

CDR3 amino acids: CASSQDRAGGSYEQYF. The DNA for the CDR3 is TGCGCCAGCAGCCAAGATCGAGCGGGGGGCTCCTACGAGCAGTACTTC. The chain links TRBV4-3 to TRBJ2-7; 9 positions match TRBD2. The J segment lost 0 bases and the V segment lost 0 bases, leaving 3 bases of the junction unmatched. Germline values: CDR1 LGHNA, CDR2 YSLEER. The CDR3 is 16 residues long.